The text below deals with one T cell receptor beta chain. Its antigen is as yet unknown. It was with a sample-barcoded 5' primer and a J-beta primer mix that a second PCR of about 7 to 12 cycles was run. Each of the cDNA molecules was tagged by a template-switch adaptor with 12 random nucleotides. TCRdb re-called the 5' RACE reads through MiXCR, storing one row per CDR3 protein. This table holds hundreds of thousands of distinct CDR3 sequences, over 40% found once. The data were obtained in a study of blood T cells in healthy people across ages. Whole-study findings and limits: A roughly linear fall in TCR beta diversity per million T cells was seen with increasing age.

The CDR3 is 15 amino acids. The germline V gene encodes CDR1 SGHTA and CDR2 FQGNSA. The source material was blood. This chain links TRBV7-2 with TRBJ2-1; D ambiguous. The end of the DNA is better explained by TRBJ2-7, so the J call may be wrong. This clonotype was sampled from a woman over 75 in good health. The CDR3 sequence: CASSLGTQSSYEQYF. The CDR3 DNA sequence: TGTGCCAGCAGCTTAGGGACCCAAAGCTCCTACGAGCAGTACTTC.